Listed below are T cell receptor beta chains from one sample, sequenced in a study of CD8+CD57+ T cells in acquired aplastic anemia. One entry per CDR3 protein, called by TCRdb with MiXCR from the reads. The sample records some 410,000 distinct CDR3 sequences, 65% to 75% being singletons. Sequencing was carried out using sorted CD4+, CD8+, or CD8+CD57+ T cells (not recorded which) from PBMCs. The receptors were sampled from a human donor in good health, serving as a control. Each CDR3 is given with its conserved first and last residue. The D gene is left open where the match is weak. Expanded clones get a size class; other rows say once, few or many, or leave the size out.

d_gene | abundance | j_gene | v_gene | CDR3aa | CDR3nt
. | . | TRBJ2-1 | TRBV7-2 | CASSLWGGEGEKLF | TGTGCCAGCAGCTTATGGGGAGGAGAGGGGGAAAAACTGTTC
. | many | TRBJ1-1 | TRBV4-1 | CASSQEIRRNTEAFF | TGCGCCAGCAGCCAAGAGATCCGGCGGAACACTGAAGCTTTCTTT
. | . | TRBJ1-1 | TRBV5-4 | CASSQGLVTEAFF | TGCGCCAGCAGCCAAGGACTAGTAACTGAAGCTTTCTTT
TRBD1 | . | TRBJ1-1 | TRBV15 | CATSRTGLMNTEAFF | TGTGCCACCAGTAGGACAGGCCTCATGAACACTGAAGCTTTCTTT
. | . | TRBJ1-1 | TRBV10-3 | CATAKDRDGIMNTEAFF | TGTGCCACCGCCAAGGACCGGGACGGTATCATGAACACTGAAGCTTTCTTT
TRBD1 | . | TRBJ1-5 | TRBV7-2 | CASSPQSTGTTEKF | TGTGCCAGCAGCCCCCAGTCGACAGGGACTACTGAGAAATTT
. | . | TRBJ2-4 | TRBV15 | CATSRGLEGSVQYF | TGTGCCACCAGCAGAGGACTGGAGGGATCAGTGCAGTACTTC
. | . | TRBJ1-6 | TRBV6-4 | CASGSSPAMGNSPLHF | TGTGCCAGCGGTAGTTCACCAGCTATGGGTAATTCACCCCTCCACTTT
TRBD2 | . | TRBJ2-5 | TRBV5-4 | CASARGGSGSGETQYF | TGTGCCAGCGCGAGGGGAGGGTCGGGTAGCGGTGAGACCCAGTACTTC
TRBD2 | . | TRBJ2-7 | TRBV12-3/TRBV12-4 | CASSKRGSYEQYF | TGTGCCAGCAGCAAGCGGGGGAGTTACGAGCAGTACTTC
. | . | TRBJ1-6 | TRBV7-2 | CASSLRPGQYGYTF | TGTGCCAGCAGCTTACGTCCGGGACAATATGGCTACACCTTT
. | . | TRBJ1-1 | TRBV10-3 | CAISGLNKDSALFF | TGTGCCATCAGTGGACTTAACAAGGATTCAGCCCTCTTCTTT
. | . | TRBJ2-7 | TRBV20-1 | CSATTRRDPIGEQYF | TGCAGTGCTACCACCCGAAGGGATCCAATAGGCGAGCAGTACTTC
. | . | TRBJ2-7 | TRBV19 | CASSPSSSNEQYF | TGTGCCAGTAGCCCAAGCTCCTCCAATGAGCAGTACTTC
. | . | TRBJ2-5 | TRBV29-1 | CSVEVVRSGVWETQYF | TGCAGCGTTGAGGTAGTTCGGTCAGGGGTCTGGGAGACCCAGTACTTC
TRBD1 | . | TRBJ2-1 | TRBV7-2 | CASSAATGRPSQFF | TGTGCCAGCAGCGCCGCGACAGGGCGGCCTTCGCAGTTCTTC
. | few | TRBJ1-2 | TRBV19 | CASSYRDGYGYTF | TGTGCCAGTAGTTACAGGGACGGCTATGGCTACACCTTC
. | . | TRBJ2-3 | TRBV2 | CASRTEPRGDPPYF | TGTGCCAGCAGGACAGAACCTCGCGGCGATCCGCCGTATTTT
. | few | TRBJ2-7 | TRBV9 | CASSRTRRF | TGTGCCAGCAGCCGTACTAGACGGTTC
. | once | TRBJ2-7 | TRBV19 | CATREGWCNAPPHFENF | TGTGCCACCAGGGAAGGGTGGTGCAATGCACCCCCCCACTTTGAGAACTTC
TRBD1 | . | TRBJ2-3 | TRBV7-7 | CARGDRGNTDTQYF | TGTGCTAGGGGTGACAGGGGGAACACAGATACGCAGTATTTT
. | . | TRBJ2-2 | TRBV7-9 | CASSGIAGDEQYFLFF | TGTGCCAGCAGCGGTATAGCAGGGGACGAGCAGTACTTCCTGTTTTTT
. | . | TRBJ1-2 | TRBV20-1 | CSARVGDHYGYTF | TGCAGTGCTAGGGTTGGGGATCACTATGGCTACACCTTC
. | many | TRBJ1-4 | TRBV5-1 | CASSLAYPGANNEKLFF | TGCGCCAGCAGCTTGGCTTACCCAGGGGCTAATAATGAAAAACTGTTTTTT
. | . | TRBJ1-5 | TRBV10-3 | CAISESGGVNQLEHF | TGTGCCATCAGTGAGTCTGGGGGCGTGAATCAGCTCGAGCATTTT
TRBD2 | few | TRBJ2-2 | TRBV7-2 | CASSLVAGAGEQYF | TGTGCCAGCAGCCTAGTAGCGGGAGCTGGGGAGCAGTACTTT
. | many | TRBJ1-4 | TRBV20-1 | CSASSGSDEKLFF | TGCAGTGCTAGTTCAGGGAGTGATGAAAAACTGTTTTTT
. | many | TRBJ1-2 | TRBV20-1 | CSARDRFLLGYGYTF | TGCAGTGCTAGAGATCGGTTCTTGCTGGGGTATGGCTACACCTTC
TRBD1 | once | TRBJ2-5 | TRBV12-3/TRBV12-4 | CASRGGTGWETQYF | TGTGCCAGCCGGGGCGGGACAGGGTGGGAGACCCAGTACTTC
. | . | TRBJ2-7 | TRBV9 | CATSRVGRTEQYF | TGTGCTACCAGCCGTGTGGGGAGAACCGAGCAGTACTTC
. | . | TRBJ2-3 | TRBV29-1 | CSDRGYTDTQYF | TGCAGCGACCGGGGTTACACAGATACGCAGTATTTT
. | . | TRBJ1-6 | TRBV7-3 | CASSLTRDTGSRLHF | TGTGCCAGCAGCTTGACACGGGACACGGGATCACGCCTCCACTTT
. | . | TRBJ2-5 | TRBV12-3/TRBV12-4 | CASSVETGGQETQYF | TGTGCCAGCAGTGTCGAAACTGGCGGACAAGAGACCCAGTACTTC
TRBD1 | . | TRBJ1-2 | TRBV20-1 | CSADRDYGYTF | TGCAGTGCGGACAGGGACTATGGCTACACCTTC
. | many | TRBJ2-6 | TRBV5-1 | CASSPRLQSGANVLTF | TGCGCCAGCAGTCCGAGACTCCAGTCTGGGGCCAACGTCCTGACTTTC
TRBD2 | . | TRBJ2-3 | TRBV4-1 | CEIGFSGGTDTQYF | TGCGAGATCGGCTTTAGCGGGGGTACAGATACGCAGTATTTT
. | . | TRBJ1-2 | TRBV10-3 | CASSEAAGHHGYTF | TGTGCCAGCAGTGAAGCGGCAGGACATCATGGCTACACCTTC
. | many | TRBJ1-1 | TRBV6-6 | CASREAGVRNTEAFF | TGTGCCAGCAGAGAAGCGGGGGTCAGGAACACTGAAGCTTTCTTT